Following are 26 T cell receptor beta chains from one sample sequenced in a study of blood T cell repertoires in COVID-19. Clones were read by immunoSEQ multiplex PCR, and TCRdb kept only the in-frame ones, dropping some. Seen here are about 49,000 clones, approximately 85% observed once, and the top ten hold roughly 3%. The sequenced sample was peripheral blood. The receptors come from a woman in her sixties or seventies with acute or convalescent COVID-19.

CDR3 in amino acids: CASSVDTNNSPLHF. The CDR3 DNA follows: TGTGCCAGCAGCGTAGATACAAATAATTCACCCCTCCACTTT. The gene calls are TRBV9 and TRBJ1-6; no reliable D call. The CDR3 totals 14 residues. The ends were cut back, 0 bases at V and 5 bases at J, with 6 bases in the middle. The germline gives CDR1 SGDLS, CDR2 YYNGEE.

The J gene is TRBJ1-2, the V gene TRBV5-1, with D hard to call. The V gene's germline CDR1 is SGHRS and CDR2 YFSETQ. The germline V and J ends were trimmed by 0 bases and 10 bases, with 10 bases remaining between them. This CDR3 is built from 12 residues. The CDR3: CASSLGQEDYTF. The CDR3 nucleotides read TGCGCCAGCAGCTTGGGGCAAGAGGACTACACCTTC.

This chain joins TRBV12-3 or TRBV12-4 and TRBJ1-2; D perhaps matches TRBD1 (6 bases). The germline V and J ends were trimmed by 5 bases and 6 bases, with 13 bases remaining between them. The CDR3 extends over 13 amino acids. This chain's CDR3 is CASSPPRGHGYTF. CDR3 DNA: TGTGCCAGCAGTCCCCCCAGGGGCCATGGCTACACCTTC.

The rearrangement links TRBV12-3 or TRBV12-4 to TRBJ2-1, with D perhaps TRBD1 (5 bases). The CDR3 is 11 amino acids. V was cut by 4 bases and J by 10 bases, with 8 bases left in between. CDR3 loop: CASSSPGEQFF. The DNA for the CDR3 is TGTGCCAGCAGTTCCCCAGGGGAGCAGTTCTTC.

The rearrangement uses TRBV30 and TRBJ2-2; TRBD1 matches at 8 bases. The CDR3 covers 16 residues. V trimming: 3 bases; J trimming: 0 bases; junction bases outside the gene matches: 6. From germline, CDR1 is GTSNPN and CDR2 SVGIG (reference sequence). CDR3 DNA sequence: TGTGCCTGGAGGAGCAGGGGGCTCTCGAACACCGGGGAGCTGTTTTTT. Its protein is CAWRSRGLSNTGELFF.

This clone was recorded only once. The chain couples TRBV19 to TRBJ1-5; 10 nucleotides align to TRBD1. With 5 bases clipped from V and 6 bases from J, the junction kept 13 bases outside the gene matches. The CDR3 is 17 residues long. The germline gives CDR1 LNHDA, CDR2 SQIVND (reference sequence). CDR3 in amino acids: CASSPWEGTGDRQPQHF. Here the CDR3 DNA reads TGTGCCAGTAGTCCCTGGGAGGGGACAGGGGACCGTCAGCCCCAGCATTTT.

This chain connects TRBV9 to TRBJ1-5; tentative D call: TRBD1 (5 bases). Per the germline V gene, CDR1 is SGDLS and CDR2 is YYNGEE. The V gene lost 7 bases and the J gene lost 3 bases, with 14 bases spanning the gap. The CDR3 consists of 14 residues. Written as DNA, the CDR3 is TGTGCCAGCTCCTGGGGGGGACCCAATCAGCCCCAGCATTTT. This gives the protein CASSWGGPNQPQHF.

V usage is TRBV28 and J usage is TRBJ1-2, with TRBD1 matching over 8 bases. The V gene's germline CDR1 is MDHEN and CDR2 SYDVKM. Trimming at V came to 2 bases and at J to 6 bases, leaving 5 bases not matched to a gene. The CDR3 has 14 residues. The CDR3 coding sequence is TGTGCCAGCAGTTTAACCCAGGGGGCAGATGGCTACACCTTC. Its protein product is CASSLTQGADGYTF.

This sequence joins TRBV6-5 and TRBJ1-6; 11 positions match TRBD1. V lost 8 bases, J lost 8 bases, and 5 bases stayed unmatched. Germline CDR1 is MNHEY and CDR2 is SVGAGI. This CDR3 has 14 amino acids. CDR3 protein: CASARTGGDSPLHF. The CDR3 region has the DNA TGTGCCAGCGCCAGGACAGGGGGCGATTCACCCCTCCACTTT.

This clone was observed a few times. The chain couples TRBV12-3 or TRBV12-4 to TRBJ1-5; tentative D call: TRBD1 (5 bases). This CDR3 is 12 amino acids long. V was shortened by 3 bases and J by 10 bases, with 10 bases between the two germline ends. CDR3 loop: CASSFGGGPQHF. DNA of the CDR3: TGTGCCAGCAGTTTCGGGGGGGGTCCCCAGCATTTT.

The chain carries TRBV10-1 and TRBJ2-7; 11 nucleotides line up with TRBD2. The germline V gene encodes CDR1 WNHNN and CDR2 SYGVQD (reference sequence). This CDR3 contains 15 residues. The trim removed 1 base at V and 5 bases at J, leaving 4 bases unmatched. CDR3 DNA sequence: TGCGCCAGCAGTGAGTTAGCGGGAGGGGCCGACGAGCAGTACTTC. It specifies CASSELAGGADEQYF.

The J gene is TRBJ2-7, the V gene TRBV7-2, with 12 bases aligning to TRBD2. V shed 3 bases and J 7 bases; nucleotides not matched to a gene: 7. The CDR3 contains 15 residues. The V gene's germline CDR1 is SGHTA and CDR2 FQGNSA. CDR3 protein: CASSFLAGGPEEQYF. The CDR3 nucleotides read TGTGCCAGCAGCTTTCTAGCGGGGGGGCCAGAAGAGCAGTACTTC.

The V and J genes are TRBV7-9 and TRBJ1-2, with D tentatively TRBD1 (5 bases). Germline V gene data show CDR1 as SEHNR and CDR2 as FQNEAQ (reference sequence). V lost 6 bases and J lost 3, with 17 bases in between. The CDR3 runs 15 residues. The CDR3 DNA reads as TGTGCCAGCAGAAAGGGTGGGGCCAGTGACTATGGCTACACCTTC. Its protein product is CASRKGGASDYGYTF.

In its sample, this clone was seen a few times. The chain combines TRBV30 with TRBJ2-7, with D possibly being TRBD1 (6 bases). CDR1 and CDR2 from the germline V gene are GTSNPN and SVGIG (reference sequence). V was clipped by 5 bases and J by 0 bases, with 20 bases between them. This CDR3 spans 16 amino acids. The CDR3 sequence is CAWGTKGVPRSYEQYF. In DNA, the CDR3 is TGTGCCTGGGGAACGAAGGGGGTCCCCCGCTCCTACGAGCAGTACTTC.

A few counts support this clone. The chain links TRBV18 to TRBJ1-1; the match to TRBD1 covers 7 bases. The CDR3 extends over 14 amino acids. Unmatched junction bases numbered 3, after V lost 4 bases and J lost 1 base. In germline, CDR1 is KGHSH, CDR2 LQKENI. This chain's CDR3 is CASSQGARNTEAFF. The CDR3 region has the DNA TGTGCCAGCTCACAGGGGGCGCGGAACACTGAAGCTTTCTTT.

This chain connects TRBV19 to TRBJ2-1; 11 bases align to TRBD1. In germline, CDR1 is LNHDA, CDR2 SQIVND (reference sequence). The CDR3 has 18 amino acids. V shed 2 bases and J 6 bases; nucleotides not matched to a gene: 12. This CDR3 reads CASSISILVGTGGNEQFF. The CDR3 nucleotides read TGTGCCAGTAGTATAAGCATCCTCGTCGGGACAGGGGGCAATGAGCAGTTCTTC.

This clone occurred a few times. J is TRBJ1-2 and V is TRBV14, with TRBD1 matching 11 bases. This CDR3 is 15 amino acids long. Germline CDR1 SGHDN, CDR2 FVKESK. V lost 1 base and J lost 5; bases outside the gene matches: 3. The CDR3 DNA sequence: TGTGCCAGCAGCCAAGGGACAGGGGGCCGGTATGGCTACACCTTC. As protein: CASSQGTGGRYGYTF.

This chain uses TRBV4-2 with TRBJ2-3; D ambiguous. This CDR3 region has 15 residues. Germline V gene sequence: CDR1 LGHNA, CDR2 YNFKEQ. V lost 0 bases, J lost 0 bases, and 7 bases lay in between. The CDR3: CASSQETDSTDTQYF. CDR3 nucleotide sequence: TGTGCCAGCAGCCAAGAGACTGACAGCACAGATACGCAGTATTTT.

In DNA, the CDR3 is TGTGCCAGCAGTCCACCCGACAGGCTATATGGCTACACCTTC. It encodes CASSPPDRLYGYTF. The V gene is TRBV6-5, the J gene TRBJ1-2, with a possible D match to TRBD1 (6 bases). The CDR3 totals 14 residues. Germline V gives CDR1 MNHEY, CDR2 SVGAGI. V lost 5 bases, J lost 5 bases, and 15 bases lay in between.

This clone was recorded once. V usage is TRBV7-2 and J usage is TRBJ1-1, with D perhaps matching TRBD1 (5 bases). The germline V and J ends were trimmed by 0 bases and 6 bases, with 11 bases remaining between them. Germline V gene sequence: CDR1 SGHTA, CDR2 FQGNSA. The CDR3 runs 14 residues. The CDR3 region is CASSLAGARAEAFF. CDR3 bases: TGTGCCAGCAGCTTAGCAGGGGCGCGAGCTGAAGCTTTCTTT.

CDR3 protein: CASSFAGLAGGTDTQYF. In DNA, the CDR3 is TGTGCCAGCAGCTTCGCCGGACTAGCGGGGGGCACAGATACGCAGTATTTT. The chain uses TRBV7-2 and TRBJ2-3; 13 bases fit TRBD2. The germline CDR1 and CDR2 sequences are SGHTA and FQGNSA. This CDR3 contains 17 residues. V dropped 3 bases and J dropped 1; count of bases not matched to a gene: 4.

The chain couples TRBV5-1 to TRBJ1-6, with D uncertain. Looked up from germline, CDR1 is SGHRS and CDR2 is YFSETQ. Trimming left V 1 base short and J 5 bases short, with 7 bases between. This CDR3 spans 14 amino acids. Here the CDR3 DNA reads TGCGCCAGCAGCTTGTCACAAGATAATTCACCCCTCCACTTT. Translating gives CASSLSQDNSPLHF.

V is TRBV6-2 or TRBV6-3 and J is TRBJ2-7; D unresolved. This CDR3 spans 12 amino acids. Germline V gives CDR1 MNHEY, CDR2 SVGEGT. Trimming shortened V by 4 bases and J by 6 bases, and 10 bases separated the two germline ends. The CDR3 reads CASSSQKFEQYF. In DNA form, the CDR3 reads TGTGCCAGCAGTTCCCAAAAATTCGAGCAGTACTTC.

The rearrangement links TRBV6-6 to TRBJ1-2; D perhaps matches TRBD1 (6 bases). CDR3 length: 14 amino acids. V lost 6 bases and J 0 bases, leaving 11 bases between the germline ends. CDR1 is MNHNY, CDR2 SVGAGI, per germline (reference sequence). CDR3 bases: TGTGCCAGCAGCGACACAGGGACTAACTATGGCTACACCTTC. It encodes CASSDTGTNYGYTF.

A single count supports this clone. The V call is TRBV7-6, the J call TRBJ1-1; 10 nucleotides match TRBD1. The trim removed 5 bases at V and 11 bases at J, leaving 11 bases unmatched. Germline V lookup: CDR1 SGHVS, CDR2 FNYEAQ. The CDR3 spans 14 residues. CDR3 nucleotides: TGTGCCAGCAGCCAAACCGGGACAGGGGAATTTGCTTTCTTT. Translated, it gives CASSQTGTGEFAFF.

This chain links TRBV29-1 with TRBJ2-2; TRBD2 might be the D (6 bases). The CDR3 has 11 residues. Germline CDR1 reads SQVTM; CDR2 reads ANQGSEA. The V end lost 7 bases, the J end lost 7 bases, and 10 bases lay between the germline ends. CDR3 residues: CSGRGSGELFF. CDR3 sequence (DNA): TGCAGCGGACGGGGGAGCGGGGAGCTGTTTTTT.